The TCR beta chain described here comes from a study of blood T cell repertoires in COVID-19. Whole-study context: Samples representing acute and convalescent COVID-19 were sourced from the United States, Italy and Spain.

Those enrolled, adults aged about 18 to 89 years, came from around 25 US areas. Which cohort a participant joined came from the clinical history participants gave. As processed by the authors: Estimation of nucleated cell counts was performed using reference gene primer amplification. Only in-frame clones appear in the TCRdb table, and some are missing; sequencing was by immunoSEQ multiplex PCR. V and J calls plus clone size are reproduced from that table; the DNA served to infer D and trimming. The data hold hundreds of thousands of clones, with approximately 91% observed a single time. CDR3 size: 13 residues. Trimming removed 6 bases at V and 6 bases at J, with 15 bases between. Germline values: CDR1 SGHAT, CDR2 FQNNGV.

This sequence was found in a woman in her thirties or forties with acute COVID-19. The chain joins TRBV11-2 to TRBJ2-7, with a tentative D call TRBD2 (6 bases). Sequenced sample: PBMCs or T cells enriched from blood (not recorded which). CDR3 protein: CASRGAGPAEQYF. The CDR3 region has the DNA TGTGCCAGCAGAGGTGCGGGGCCAGCCGAGCAGTACTTC.